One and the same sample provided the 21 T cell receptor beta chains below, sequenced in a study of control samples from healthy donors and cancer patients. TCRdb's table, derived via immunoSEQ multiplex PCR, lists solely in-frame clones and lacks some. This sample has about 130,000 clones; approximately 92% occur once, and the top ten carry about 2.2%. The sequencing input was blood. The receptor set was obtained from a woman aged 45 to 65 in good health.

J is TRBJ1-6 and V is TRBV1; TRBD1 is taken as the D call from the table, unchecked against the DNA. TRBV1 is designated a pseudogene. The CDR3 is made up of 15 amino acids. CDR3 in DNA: TGCACCAGCAGCCACCGACAGAAGTATAATTCACCCCTCCACTTT. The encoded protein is CTSSHRQKYNSPLHF.

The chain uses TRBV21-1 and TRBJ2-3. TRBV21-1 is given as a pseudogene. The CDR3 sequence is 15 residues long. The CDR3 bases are TGTGCCAGCAGCAAAGAAACGGGCTGCACAGATACGCAGTATTTT. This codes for CASSKETGCTDTQYF.

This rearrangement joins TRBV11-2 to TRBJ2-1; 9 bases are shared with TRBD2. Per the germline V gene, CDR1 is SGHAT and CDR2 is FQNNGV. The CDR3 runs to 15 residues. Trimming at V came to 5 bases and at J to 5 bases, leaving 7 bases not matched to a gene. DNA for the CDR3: TGTGCCAGCAGCCCGTTAGCGGGAGTCAACAATGAGCAGTTCTTC. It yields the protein CASSPLAGVNNEQFF.

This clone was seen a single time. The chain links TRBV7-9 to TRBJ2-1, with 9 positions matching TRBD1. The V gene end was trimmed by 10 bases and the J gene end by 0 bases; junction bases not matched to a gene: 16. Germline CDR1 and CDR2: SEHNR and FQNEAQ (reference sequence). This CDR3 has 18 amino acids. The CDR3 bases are TGTGCCACCACCCACGGGACAGGGCGCCTCAGCTCCTACAATGAGCAGTTCTTC. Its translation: CATTHGTGRLSSYNEQFF.

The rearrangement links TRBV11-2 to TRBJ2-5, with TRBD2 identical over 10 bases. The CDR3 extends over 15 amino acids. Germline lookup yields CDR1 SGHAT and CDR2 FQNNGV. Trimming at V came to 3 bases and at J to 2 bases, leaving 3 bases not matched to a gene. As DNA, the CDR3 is TGTGCCAGCAGCTTCCAACTAGCGGGACAAGAGACCCAGTACTTC. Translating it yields CASSFQLAGQETQYF.

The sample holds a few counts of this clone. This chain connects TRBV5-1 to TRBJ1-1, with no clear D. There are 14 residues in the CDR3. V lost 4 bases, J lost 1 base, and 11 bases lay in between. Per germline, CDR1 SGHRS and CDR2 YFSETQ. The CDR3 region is CASSPATGNTEAFF. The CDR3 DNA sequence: TGCGCCAGCAGCCCAGCTACCGGGAACACTGAAGCTTTCTTT.

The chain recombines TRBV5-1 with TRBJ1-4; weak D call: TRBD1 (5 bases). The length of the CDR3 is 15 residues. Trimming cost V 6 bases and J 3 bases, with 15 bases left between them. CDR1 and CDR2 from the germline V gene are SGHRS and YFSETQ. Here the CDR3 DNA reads TGCGCCAGCACCCTCGGGGGTGGTCCTAATGAAAAACTGTTTTTT. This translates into CASTLGGGPNEKLFF.

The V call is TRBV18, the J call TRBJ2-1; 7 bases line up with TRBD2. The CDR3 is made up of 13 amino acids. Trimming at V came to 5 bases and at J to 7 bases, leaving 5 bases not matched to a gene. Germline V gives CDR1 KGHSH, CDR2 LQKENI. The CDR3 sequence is CASSWTSRNEQFF. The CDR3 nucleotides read TGTGCCAGCTCATGGACTAGTCGTAATGAGCAGTTCTTC.

Here the CDR3 reads CASSLGGGRVINEQYF. The CDR3, as DNA: TGTGCCAGCAGCTTAGGGGGCGGGAGGGTTATAAACGAGCAGTACTTC. This chain uses TRBV11-2 with TRBJ2-7; 9 bases line up with TRBD2. CDR3 length equals 16 residues. The germline V gene encodes CDR1 SGHAT and CDR2 FQNNGV. The trim removed 1 base at V and 5 bases at J, leaving 9 bases unmatched.

CDR3 DNA: TGTGCCAGCAGTCCCCGCGGGTTCGAGCAGTACTTC. Translating it yields CASSPRGFEQYF. This chain connects TRBV28 to TRBJ2-7; tentative D call: TRBD2 (5 bases). Germline V gives CDR1 MDHEN, CDR2 SYDVKM. V shed 5 bases and J shed 6 bases, with 11 bases lying between them. CDR3 length: 12 amino acids.

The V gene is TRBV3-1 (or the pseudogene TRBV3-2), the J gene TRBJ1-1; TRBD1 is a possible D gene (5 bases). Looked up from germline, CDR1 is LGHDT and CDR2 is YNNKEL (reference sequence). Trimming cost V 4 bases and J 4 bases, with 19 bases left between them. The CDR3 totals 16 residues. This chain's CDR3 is CASSLGRGGGSTEAFF. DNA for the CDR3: TGTGCCAGCAGCCTCGGTCGGGGCGGTGGTAGCACTGAAGCTTTCTTT.

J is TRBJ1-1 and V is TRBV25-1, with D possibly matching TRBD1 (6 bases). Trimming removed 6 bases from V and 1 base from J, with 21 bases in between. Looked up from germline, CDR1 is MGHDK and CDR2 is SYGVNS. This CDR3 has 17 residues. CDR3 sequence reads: CASRPRGGEAANTEAFF. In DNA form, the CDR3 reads TGTGCCAGCAGACCAAGGGGGGGGGAGGCGGCGAACACTGAAGCTTTCTTT.

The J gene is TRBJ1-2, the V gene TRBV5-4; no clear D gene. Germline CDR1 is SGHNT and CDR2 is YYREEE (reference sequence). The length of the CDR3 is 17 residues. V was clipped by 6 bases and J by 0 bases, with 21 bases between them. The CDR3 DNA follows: TGTGCCAGCACCCCCGGCTCAAAGGCAGCAGCTAACTATGGCTACACCTTC. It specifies CASTPGSKAAANYGYTF. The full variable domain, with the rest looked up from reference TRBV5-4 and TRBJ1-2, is ETGVTQSPTHLIKTRGQQVTLRCSSQSGHNTVSWYQQALGQGPQFIFQYYREEENGRGNFPPRFSGLQFPNYSSELNVNALELDDSALYLCASTPGSKAAANYGYTFGSGTRLTVV.

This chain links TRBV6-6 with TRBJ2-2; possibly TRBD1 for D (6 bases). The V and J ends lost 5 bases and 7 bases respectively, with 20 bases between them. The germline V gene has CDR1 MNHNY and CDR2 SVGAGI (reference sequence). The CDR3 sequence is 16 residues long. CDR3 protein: CASSPSEQGFRGELFF. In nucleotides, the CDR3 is TGTGCCAGCAGTCCGAGCGAACAGGGCTTTCGCGGGGAGCTGTTTTTT.

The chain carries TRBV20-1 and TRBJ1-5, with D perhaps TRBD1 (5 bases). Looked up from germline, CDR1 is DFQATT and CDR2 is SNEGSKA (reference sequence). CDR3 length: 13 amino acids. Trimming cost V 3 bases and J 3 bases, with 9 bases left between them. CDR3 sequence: CSASEGNNQPQHF. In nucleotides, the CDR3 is TGCAGTGCTAGTGAGGGGAACAATCAGCCCCAGCATTTT.

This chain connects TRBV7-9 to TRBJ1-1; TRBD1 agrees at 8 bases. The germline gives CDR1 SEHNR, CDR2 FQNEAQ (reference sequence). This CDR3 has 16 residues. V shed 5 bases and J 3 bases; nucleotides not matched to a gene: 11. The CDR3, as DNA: TGTGCCAGCAGCCCAGGCAGGGGGCCGACGGACACTGAAGCTTTCTTT. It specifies CASSPGRGPTDTEAFF.

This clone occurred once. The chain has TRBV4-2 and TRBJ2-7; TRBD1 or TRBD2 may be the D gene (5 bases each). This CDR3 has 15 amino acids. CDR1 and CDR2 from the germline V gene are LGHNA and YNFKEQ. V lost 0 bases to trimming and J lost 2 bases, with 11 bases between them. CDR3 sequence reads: CASSQERGIAYEQYF. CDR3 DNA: TGTGCCAGCAGCCAAGAGAGGGGAATAGCCTACGAGCAGTACTTC.

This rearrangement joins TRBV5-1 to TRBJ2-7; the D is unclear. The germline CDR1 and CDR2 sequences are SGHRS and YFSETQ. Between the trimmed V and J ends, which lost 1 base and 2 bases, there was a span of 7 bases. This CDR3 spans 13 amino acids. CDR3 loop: CASSLTQAYEQYF. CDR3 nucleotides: TGCGCCAGCAGCTTGACGCAGGCCTACGAGCAGTACTTC.

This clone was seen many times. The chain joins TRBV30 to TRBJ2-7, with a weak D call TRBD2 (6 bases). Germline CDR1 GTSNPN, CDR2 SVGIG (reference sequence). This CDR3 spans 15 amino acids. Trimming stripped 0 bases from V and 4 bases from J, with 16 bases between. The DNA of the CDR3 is TGTGCCTGGAGTGTAGGCTCCCGCCGGGGGTACGAGCAGTACTTC. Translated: CAWSVGSRRGYEQYF.

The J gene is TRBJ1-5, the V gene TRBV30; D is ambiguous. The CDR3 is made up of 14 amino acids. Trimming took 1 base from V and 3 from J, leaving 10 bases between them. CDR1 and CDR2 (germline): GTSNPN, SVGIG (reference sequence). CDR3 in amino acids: CAWSGGFDNQPQHF. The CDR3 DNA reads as TGTGCCTGGAGTGGCGGGTTCGACAATCAGCCCCAGCATTTT.

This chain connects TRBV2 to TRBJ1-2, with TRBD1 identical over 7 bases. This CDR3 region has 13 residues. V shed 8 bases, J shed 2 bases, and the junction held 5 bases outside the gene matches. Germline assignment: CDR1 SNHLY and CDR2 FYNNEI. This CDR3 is CASHTGVNYGYTF. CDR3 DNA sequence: TGTGCCAGCCACACAGGGGTGAACTATGGCTACACCTTC.